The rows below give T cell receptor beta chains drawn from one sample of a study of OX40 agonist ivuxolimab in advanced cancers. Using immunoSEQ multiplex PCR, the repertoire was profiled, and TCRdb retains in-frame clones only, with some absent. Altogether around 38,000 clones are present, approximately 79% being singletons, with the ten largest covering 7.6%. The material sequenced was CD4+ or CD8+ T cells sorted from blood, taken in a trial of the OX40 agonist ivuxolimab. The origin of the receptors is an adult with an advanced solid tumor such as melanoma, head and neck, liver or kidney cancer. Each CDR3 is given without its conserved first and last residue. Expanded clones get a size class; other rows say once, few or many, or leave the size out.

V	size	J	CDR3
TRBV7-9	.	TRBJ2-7	ASSPRTSGTYEQY
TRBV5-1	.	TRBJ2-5	ASRVAGAEGTQY
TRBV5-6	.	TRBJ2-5	ASSLALIAGGGETQY
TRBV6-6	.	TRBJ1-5	ASSRPEGSQPQH
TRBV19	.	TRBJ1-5	ASIDVLSNQPQH
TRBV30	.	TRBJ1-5	AWRTGGNQPQH
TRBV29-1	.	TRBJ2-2	SVMREYTGELF
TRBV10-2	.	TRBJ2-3	ASSELATPGTDTQY
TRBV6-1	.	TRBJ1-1	ASRTARWSEAF
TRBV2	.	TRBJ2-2	ASSIDRGHTGELF
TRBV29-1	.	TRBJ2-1	SVGAPAGFIASGGYNEQF
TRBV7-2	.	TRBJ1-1	ASSTAAGGWGTEAF
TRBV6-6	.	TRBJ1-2	ASTKTGGGYT
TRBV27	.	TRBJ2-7	ASSWTVSYEQY
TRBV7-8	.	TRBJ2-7	ASSLEAGTEYSEQY
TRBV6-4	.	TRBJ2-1	ASSPLAGGGHNEQF
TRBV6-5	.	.	ASRTSGYEQY
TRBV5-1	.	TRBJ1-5	ASSTDWGQGQPQH
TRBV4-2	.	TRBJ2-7	ASSHSSGTISYEQY
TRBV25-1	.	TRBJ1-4	ATGRSGGLF
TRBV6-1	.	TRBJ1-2	ASSENRGLLYGYT
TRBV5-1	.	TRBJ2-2	ASSPGHGGSGELF
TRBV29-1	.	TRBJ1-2	SVEGTKNPYGYT
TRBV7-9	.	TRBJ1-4	ASSLAGTRNEKLF
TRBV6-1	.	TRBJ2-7	ASSERASGLGEQY
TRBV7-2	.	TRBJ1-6	ASSPGTVYNSPLH
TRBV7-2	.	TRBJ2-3	ASSALTGDTQY
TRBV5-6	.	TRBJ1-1	ASSIYRERTEAF
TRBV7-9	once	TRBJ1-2	AIQLQGGHWYGYT